Below are 21 T cell receptor beta chains sequenced from a single sample in a study of shared clonotypes between healthy human individuals. TCRdb keeps only in-frame clones here, not all; method: immunoSEQ multiplex PCR. The sample lists around 2.5 million clones, over 85% seen once, with approximately 0.36% in the top ten. Material: naive CD4+ T cells from PBMCs. Subset: CD45RA+ positively selected. Receptors originate from a man younger than 35 in good health. Some clones in this sample may be carry-over from other donors' samples.

As to this clone: The same CDR3 arises from other DNA sequences in this sample as well. CDR3 nucleotide sequence: TGTGCCAGCTCACCTGGACAAAGCTCTGGGGCCAACGTCCTGACTTTC. This sequence encodes CASSPGQSSGANVLTF. This chain connects TRBV18 to TRBJ2-6, with D tentatively TRBD1 (5 bases). This CDR3 has 16 amino acids. CDR1 and CDR2 (germline): KGHSH, LQKENI. Deletions cut 3 bases from V and 0 bases from J, with 9 bases between.

The rearrangement joins TRBV7-2 to TRBJ2-1; D remains unclear. The ends were cut back, 1 base at V and 6 bases at J, with 10 bases in the middle. Germline lookup yields CDR1 SGHTA and CDR2 FQGNSA. The CDR3 totals 14 residues. CDR3 nucleotide sequence: TGTGCCAGCAGCTTAGATGCCAGGATCAATGAGCAGTTCTTC. Translating gives CASSLDARINEQFF.

This clone came up once. The chain carries TRBV5-1 and TRBJ2-5; D tentatively reads TRBD1 or TRBD2 (6 bases each). The CDR3 spans 17 residues. CDR1 and CDR2 from the germline V gene are SGHRS and YFSETQ. V was pared by 2 bases and J by 7 bases, with 24 bases between. The CDR3 DNA is TGCGCCAGCAGCTTCCCAGGGGAGACTGCCAGAGCGGGGACCCAGTACTTC. Translation gives CASSFPGETARAGTQYF.

The chain combines TRBV4-3 with TRBJ2-1, with TRBD2 matching over 14 bases. Germline V gives CDR1 LGHNA, CDR2 YSLEER. The CDR3 is 17 residues long. The V and J ends lost 4 bases and 7 bases, in that order; junction bases with no gene match: 9. The CDR3 spells CASSPRPGTSGSNEQFF. CDR3 in DNA: TGCGCCAGCAGCCCCCGCCCCGGGACTAGCGGGAGTAATGAGCAGTTCTTC.

V gene TRBV7-3 combines with J gene TRBJ1-2, with 7 bases lining up with TRBD1. The CDR3 runs 13 residues. V lost 4 bases to trimming and J lost 8 bases; unmatched junction nucleotides: 7. Germline values: CDR1 SGHTA, CDR2 FQGTGA. As DNA, the CDR3 is TGTGCCAGCAGCTCCCGGGAAGGGGGCGGCTACACCTTC. Its protein product is CASSSREGGGYTF.

V gene TRBV9 combines with J gene TRBJ2-3, with D unclear. The CDR3 is 14 residues long. V lost 3 bases and J lost 2, with 10 bases in between. The germline V gene has CDR1 SGDLS and CDR2 YYNGEE. CDR3 sequence: CASSGGPSTDTQYF. CDR3 coding DNA: TGTGCCAGCAGCGGAGGCCCGTCCACAGATACGCAGTATTTT.

This clone was counted between two and nine times. Other DNA variants within this sample encode the same CDR3. The V and J genes are TRBV9 and TRBJ1-2; D remains ambiguous. The V and J ends lost 0 bases and 4 bases respectively, with 7 bases between them. The CDR3 totals 13 residues. From germline, CDR1 is SGDLS and CDR2 YYNGEE. DNA for the CDR3: TGTGCCAGCAGCGTAGAAGGCCTCTATGGCTACACCTTC. Translation: CASSVEGLYGYTF.

The CDR3 loop is CASSGLAVNTDTQYF. The CDR3, as DNA: TGTGCCAGCAGTGGACTAGCGGTGAACACAGATACGCAGTATTTT. The rearrangement uses TRBV2 and TRBJ2-3; 9 nucleotides line up with TRBD2. Germline V CDR1 and CDR2: SNHLY, FYNNEI. The CDR3 extends over 15 amino acids. Unmatched junction bases numbered 4, after V lost 4 bases and J lost 2 bases.

Concerning this clone: Additional DNA sequences in this sample encode the identical CDR3. This chain connects TRBV11-1 to TRBJ1-1; 7 bases are shared with TRBD1. CDR1 and CDR2 (germline): SGHAT, FQDESV (reference sequence). The length of the CDR3 is 13 residues. Unmatched junction bases numbered 3, after V lost 5 bases and J lost 3 bases. CDR3 in amino acids: CASSLDRDTEAFF. The CDR3 DNA reads TGTGCCAGCAGCCTTGACAGGGACACTGAAGCTTTCTTT.

The gene calls are TRBV27 and TRBJ2-3; TRBD2 aligns across 13 bases. The CDR3 extends over 17 amino acids. V trimming: 4 bases; J trimming: 4 bases; junction bases outside the gene matches: 8. From germline, CDR1 is MNHEY and CDR2 SMNVEV (reference sequence). CDR3 protein: CASSSRRGLAGADTQYF. CDR3 DNA: TGTGCCAGCAGTTCTCGCCGCGGACTAGCGGGAGCAGATACGCAGTATTTT.

The rearrangement uses TRBV5-1 and TRBJ2-2; 8 nucleotides line up with TRBD1. After removal of 4 bases from V and 1 base from J, the junction contained 3 bases not matched to a gene. The germline V gene encodes CDR1 SGHRS and CDR2 YFSETQ. The CDR3 length is 15 residues. The CDR3 DNA sequence: TGCGCCAGCAGCCAGGGGACAGGGAACACCGGGGAGCTGTTTTTT. This sequence encodes CASSQGTGNTGELFF.

In DNA form, the CDR3 reads TGTGCCAGCAGCTTGGAGTTTAGGGGGAGCACAGATACGCAGTATTTT. Amino acid sequence: CASSLEFRGSTDTQYF. The gene calls are TRBV5-4 and TRBJ2-3; tentatively, D is TRBD1 (6 bases). CDR1 SGHNT and CDR2 YYREEE come from the germline V gene (reference sequence). This CDR3 is 16 amino acids long. V was pared by 0 bases and J by 0 bases, with 11 bases between.

As regards this clone: The sample has other DNA sequences that encode this CDR3 too. This sequence joins TRBV5-1 and TRBJ2-3, with unresolved D. Trimming left V 4 bases short and J 1 base short, with 7 bases between. CDR1 SGHRS and CDR2 YFSETQ come from the germline V gene. The CDR3 has 13 amino acids. As DNA, the CDR3 is TGCGCCAGCAGCCCCGACCGCACAGATACGCAGTATTTT. Protein product: CASSPDRTDTQYF. The whole variable domain, filled in from reference TRBV5-1 and TRBJ2-3, reads KAGVTQTPRYLIKTRGQQVTLSCSPISGHRSVSWYQQTPGQGLQFLFEYFSETQRNKGNFPGRFSGRQFSNSRSEMNVSTLELGDSALYLCASSPDRTDTQYFGPGTRLTVL.

The rearrangement uses TRBV6-1 and TRBJ1-2; possible D gene TRBD1, 5 bases. Germline V CDR1 and CDR2: MNHNS, SASEGT. This CDR3 has 15 amino acids. Trimming pared 11 bases from V and 8 bases from J, leaving 27 bases between. This CDR3 is CAARKEGGREGGYTF. CDR3 DNA sequence: TGTGCCGCACGGAAGGAAGGCGGAAGGGAGGGGGGCTACACCTTC.

The rearrangement joins TRBV5-1 to TRBJ2-7, with 12 bases that match TRBD2. V trimming: 4 bases; J trimming: 4 bases; junction bases outside the gene matches: 6. CDR3 length equals 15 residues. Germline loops: CDR1 SGHRS, CDR2 YFSETQ. CDR3 amino acids: CASSPRTSGEYEQYF. CDR3 nucleotide sequence: TGCGCCAGCAGCCCTAGGACTAGCGGGGAATACGAGCAGTACTTC.

The chain joins TRBV5-5 to TRBJ2-7; TRBD2 matches 11 bases. J was trimmed by 6 bases and V by 1 base; bases with no gene match: 15. This CDR3 has 18 amino acids. From germline, CDR1 is SGHKS and CDR2 YYEKEE (reference sequence). The CDR3 reads CASSLLASGRFIVGEQYF. The CDR3 nucleotides are TGTGCCAGCAGCTTGTTGGCTAGCGGGAGGTTTATCGTGGGCGAGCAGTACTTC. The whole variable domain, filled in from reference TRBV5-5 and TRBJ2-7, reads DAGVTQSPTHLIKTRGQQVTLRCSPISGHKSVSWYQQVLGQGPQFIFQYYEKEERGRGNFPDRFSARQFPNYSSELNVNALLLGDSALYLCASSLLASGRFIVGEQYFGPGTRLTVT.

The V call is TRBV5-1, the J call TRBJ2-2; 9 bases line up with TRBD2. The CDR3 spans 16 residues. V dropped 6 bases and J dropped 6; count of bases not matched to a gene: 12. In germline, CDR1 is SGHRS, CDR2 YFSETQ. The CDR3 nucleotides are TGCGCCAGCAACCAGATTCTCGCGGGAGGGGCCGGGGAGCTGTTTTTT. Translating it yields CASNQILAGGAGELFF. Together with reference TRBV5-1 and TRBJ2-2, the CDR3 gives the full variable domain: KAGVTQTPRYLIKTRGQQVTLSCSPISGHRSVSWYQQTPGQGLQFLFEYFSETQRNKGNFPGRFSGRQFSNSRSEMNVSTLELGDSALYLCASNQILAGGAGELFFGEGSRLTVL.

This sequence joins TRBV18 and TRBJ2-7; 7 nucleotides agree with TRBD2. CDR1 is KGHSH and CDR2 is LQKENI in the germline V gene. V trimming: 3 bases; J trimming: 0 bases; junction bases outside the gene matches: 5. CDR3 size: 15 residues. The CDR3 DNA reads TGTGCCAGCTCACCCGGGGAGGGTAGCTCCTACGAGCAGTACTTC. Residues: CASSPGEGSSYEQYF.

CDR3 in amino acids: CASSPLRTELQETQYF. CDR3 nucleotide sequence: TGTGCCAGCTCACCACTAAGAACAGAACTACAAGAGACCCAGTACTTC. The chain employs TRBV18 and TRBJ2-5; D unclear. Looked up from germline, CDR1 is KGHSH and CDR2 is LQKENI. The CDR3 runs to 16 residues. V lost 1 base to trimming and J lost 2 bases, with 14 bases between them. The entire variable domain, with the rest obtained from reference TRBV18 and TRBJ2-5, is as follows: NAGVMQNPRHLVRRRGQEARLRCSPMKGHSHVYWYRQLPEEGLKFMVYLQKENIIDESGMPKERFSAEFPKEGPSILRIQQVVRGDSAAYFCASSPLRTELQETQYFGPGTRLLVL.

The rearrangement joins TRBV6-1 to TRBJ2-7, with D perhaps TRBD1 (6 bases). V was trimmed by 3 bases and J by 0 bases, leaving 15 bases between them. CDR1 and CDR2 from the germline V gene are MNHNS and SASEGT. The CDR3 has 16 residues. CDR3 amino acids: CASSDDQGTASYEQYF. The CDR3 nucleotides are TGTGCCAGCAGTGACGACCAGGGGACCGCCTCCTACGAGCAGTACTTC.

The CDR3: CASSGDQVAEAFF. CDR3 DNA sequence: TGTGCCAGCAGCGGGGACCAGGTCGCTGAAGCTTTCTTT. J is TRBJ1-1 and V is TRBV9; D perhaps matches TRBD1 (5 bases). The germline V and J ends were trimmed by 3 bases and 6 bases, with 12 bases remaining between them. The CDR3 is 13 amino acids. The germline gives CDR1 SGDLS, CDR2 YYNGEE.